A single TCR beta chain is shown here with its context. What it binds is not known. The data stem from a study of OX40 agonist ivuxolimab in advanced cancers. Study-wide context: A mean age of roughly 66 years, range roughly 23 to 79, was recorded, and under 85% were male.

Study results and limitations: Both CD4+ and CD8+ T cell populations in blood had undergone clonal expansion by week 6 at 0.1 to 3.0 mg/kg.

V shed 5 bases and J shed 4 bases, with 7 bases lying between them. The CDR3 sequence is 12 residues long. Germline CDR1 is SGHTA and CDR2 is FQGTGA. The assay was immunoSEQ multiplex PCR, and TCRdb's table has in-frame clones only and misses some. The sample has tens of thousands of clones, 90% to 95% seen once. The source was CD4+ or CD8+ T cells sorted from blood, collected in a trial of the OX40 agonist ivuxolimab. This clonotype was sampled from an adult with an advanced solid tumor such as melanoma, head and neck, liver or kidney cancer. This chain connects TRBV7-3 to TRBJ2-3; no firm D call. This CDR3 reads CASSPRPDTQYF. The CDR3 DNA is TGTGCCAGCAGCCCCCGCCCAGATACGCAGTATTTT.